A single sample gave rise to the 20 T cell receptor beta chains below, sequenced in a study of cytotoxic CD8 clonotypes in ibrutinib-treated CLL. Using immunoSEQ multiplex PCR, the repertoire was profiled, and TCRdb retains in-frame clones only, with some absent. The sample holds some 200,000 clones, nearly 80% seen once. The sequencing here drew on PBMCs, taken after 12 months of ibrutinib treatment. The receptors were sampled from a human donor with chronic lymphocytic leukemia.

The J gene is TRBJ1-4, the V gene TRBV6-6; the D is unclear. CDR1 is MNHNY, CDR2 SVGAGI, per germline (reference sequence). The CDR3 spans 12 residues. V lost 6 bases and J 7 bases, leaving 9 bases between the germline ends. The CDR3 spells CASRDAPEKLFF. The CDR3, as DNA: TGTGCCAGCAGGGATGCCCCTGAAAAACTGTTTTTT.

The chain couples TRBV28 to TRBJ2-5; D is perhaps TRBD1 or TRBD2 (5 bases each). The CDR3 contains 13 residues. The germline CDR1 and CDR2 sequences are MDHEN and SYDVKM. The ends were cut back, 5 bases at V and 7 bases at J, with 14 bases in the middle. In DNA, the CDR3 is TGTGCCAGCAGTCCCCGGGACCAGTGGACCCAGTACTTC. It specifies CASSPRDQWTQYF.

The chain uses TRBV4-1 and TRBJ2-7, with 9 bases that match TRBD2. Looked up from germline, CDR1 is MGHRA and CDR2 is YSYEKL. The CDR3 runs to 17 residues. The J segment lost 1 base and the V segment lost 4 bases, leaving 11 bases of the junction unmatched. CDR3 nucleotides: TGCGCCAGCAGCCCCCCGCCCGCGGGAGGGCGGTCCTACGAGCAGTACTTC. This codes for CASSPPPAGGRSYEQYF.

CDR3 residues: CASSGIQGNTEAFF. The CDR3 bases are TGTGCCAGTAGTGGCATACAGGGGAACACTGAAGCTTTCTTT. The chain has TRBV19 and TRBJ1-1; tentatively, D is TRBD1 (6 bases). CDR3 length: 14 amino acids. The germline gives CDR1 LNHDA, CDR2 SQIVND (reference sequence). V was cut by 5 bases and J by 1 base, with 11 bases left in between.

V gene TRBV4-1 combines with J gene TRBJ1-6; D may be TRBD1 (5 bases). Germline CDR1 reads MGHRA; CDR2 reads YSYEKL. The CDR3 runs 17 residues. The V end lost 4 bases, the J end lost 0 bases, and 13 bases lay between the germline ends. As DNA, the CDR3 is TGCGCCAGCAGCCTGTCTTCCGGGGGCTCCTATAATTCACCCCTCCACTTT. As protein: CASSLSSGGSYNSPLHF.

J is TRBJ1-5 and V is TRBV28; possible D gene TRBD1, 6 bases. This CDR3 spans 16 amino acids. Germline V lookup: CDR1 MDHEN, CDR2 SYDVKM. Between the trimmed V and J ends, which lost 4 bases and 3 bases, there was a span of 16 bases. As DNA, the CDR3 is TGTGCCAGCAGTTGGGGGGGGCTTGGCGACAATCAGCCCCAGCATTTT. Its translation is CASSWGGLGDNQPQHF.

This chain joins TRBV2 and TRBJ2-1; D remains ambiguous. V was pared by 2 bases and J by 3 bases, with 11 bases between. The length of the CDR3 is 15 residues. The germline V gene encodes CDR1 SNHLY and CDR2 FYNNEI. CDR3 protein: CASSESTVNYNEQFF. The CDR3 DNA follows: TGTGCCAGCAGTGAATCGACGGTTAACTACAATGAGCAGTTCTTC.

The gene calls are TRBV6-5 and TRBJ2-7; either TRBD1 or TRBD2 may fit D (5 bases each). The ends were cut back, 6 bases at V and 7 bases at J, with 16 bases in the middle. This CDR3 has 13 residues. CDR1 is MNHEY and CDR2 is SVGAGI in the germline V gene. The CDR3 bases are TGTGCCAGCAGAACAGGTTTTTCGGGGGAGCAGTACTTC. It yields the protein CASRTGFSGEQYF.

The V gene is TRBV28, the J gene TRBJ2-7; TRBD2 matches at 9 bases. In germline, CDR1 is MDHEN, CDR2 SYDVKM. The CDR3 is 15 amino acids. With 4 bases clipped from V and 7 bases from J, the junction kept 11 bases outside the gene matches. The CDR3 coding sequence is TGTGCCAGCAGTTATAGCGGGAGCTATCGGGGGGAGCAGTACTTC. As protein: CASSYSGSYRGEQYF.

This chain uses TRBV7-8 with TRBJ2-1; TRBD1 might be the D (5 bases). Germline CDR1 and CDR2: SGHVS and FQNEAQ. Trimming pared 1 base from V and 9 bases from J, leaving 7 bases between. The CDR3 has 12 amino acids. The CDR3 sequence is CASSLVRGEQFF. The CDR3 DNA is TGTGCCAGCAGCTTAGTTAGGGGTGAGCAGTTCTTC.

This clone was counted between two and nine times. The V call is TRBV30, the J call TRBJ1-4, with TRBD1 identical over 8 bases. CDR1 and CDR2 (germline): GTSNPN, SVGIG (reference sequence). This CDR3 comprises 12 residues. V trimming: 7 bases; J trimming: 7 bases; junction bases outside the gene matches: 5. The CDR3 nucleotides are TGTGCCTACGACAGGGGCGGTGAAAAACTGTTTTTT. This encodes CAYDRGGEKLFF.

This chain connects TRBV13 to TRBJ2-1; D might be TRBD1 or TRBD2, each matching 5 bases. Trimming removed 5 bases from V and 3 bases from J, with 14 bases in between. The CDR3 is made up of 15 amino acids. CDR1 and CDR2 from the germline V gene are PRHDT and FYEKMQ (reference sequence). The CDR3 loop reads CASSPGTPFYNEQFF. In DNA form, the CDR3 reads TGTGCCAGCAGCCCCGGGACCCCGTTCTACAATGAGCAGTTCTTC.

The CDR3 coding sequence is TGCGCCAGCAGCTTGGCGGGAGACATGCAGTATTTT. Its protein is CASSLAGDMQYF. The chain is built from TRBV5-1 and TRBJ2-3; a weak D match, TRBD2 (6 bases). The ends were cut back, 0 bases at V and 11 bases at J, with 10 bases in the middle. This CDR3 contains 12 residues. CDR1 is SGHRS, CDR2 YFSETQ, per germline.

This clone was found a few times. The rearrangement uses TRBV9 and TRBJ1-2, with D possibly matching TRBD1 (6 bases). The CDR3 spans 13 residues. Germline assignment: CDR1 SGDLS and CDR2 YYNGEE. Trimming cost V 5 bases and J 3 bases, with 11 bases left between them. This CDR3 is CASRGTGHYGYTF. CDR3 in DNA: TGTGCCAGCAGAGGTACAGGGCACTATGGCTACACCTTC. Based on the CDR3 plus reference TRBV9 and TRBJ1-2, the full variable domain is DSGVTQTPKHLITATGQRVTLRCSPRSGDLSVYWYQQSLDQGLQFLIQYYNGEERAKGNILERFSAQQFPDLHSELNLSSLELGDSALYFCASRGTGHYGYTFGSGTRLTVV.

The V and J genes are TRBV30 and TRBJ2-1, with 7 positions matching TRBD2. CDR3 length: 15 residues. Germline CDR1 and CDR2: GTSNPN and SVGIG (reference sequence). The DNA for the CDR3 is TGTGCTGCGAAGGGGAGGGGACTCTCCTACAATGAGCAGTTCTTC. This encodes CAAKGRGLSYNEQFF.

This chain connects TRBV23-1 to TRBJ2-1; D may be TRBD1 or TRBD2 (5 bases each). TRBV23-1 carries the ORF label, with uncertain function. The CDR3 spans 16 residues. Trimming took 6 bases from V and 4 from J, leaving 19 bases between them. In DNA form, the CDR3 reads TGCGCCAGCAGCCCCTCGGGACCACCCTCATACAATGAGCAGTTCTTC. Amino acids: CASSPSGPPSYNEQFF.

V usage is TRBV27 and J usage is TRBJ2-7; possibly TRBD2 for D (6 bases). The CDR3 has 15 amino acids. Trimming removed 7 bases from V and 2 bases from J, with 18 bases in between. Germline assignment: CDR1 MNHEY and CDR2 SMNVEV (reference sequence). Here the CDR3 DNA reads TGTGCCAGCACCCCAAGCGGGCTTCATACCTACGAGCAGTACTTC. Its translation is CASTPSGLHTYEQYF.

The gene calls are TRBV30 and TRBJ1-5, with D tentatively TRBD1 (6 bases). The CDR3 loop spans 16 amino acids. Trimming removed 0 bases from V and 1 base from J, with 13 bases in between. CDR1 and CDR2 from the germline V gene are GTSNPN and SVGIG (reference sequence). Here the CDR3 reads CAWSVRGSRSNQPQHF. The CDR3 DNA reads TGTGCCTGGAGTGTAAGGGGGAGTAGGAGCAATCAGCCCCAGCATTTT.

The gene calls are TRBV11-2 and TRBJ1-3; 8 nucleotides line up with TRBD1. This CDR3 has 14 residues. Looked up from germline, CDR1 is SGHAT and CDR2 is FQNNGV. V lost 4 bases and J lost 8; bases outside the gene matches: 7. CDR3 sequence: CASSYRGVGHTIYF. The CDR3 region has the DNA TGTGCCAGCAGCTACAGGGGGGTGGGTCACACCATATATTTT.

The chain carries TRBV29-1 and TRBJ2-5; the D call may be TRBD1 or TRBD2 (5 bases each). The V end was cut by 1 base, the J end by 5 bases, with 14 bases between. The CDR3 runs to 14 residues. The germline V gene encodes CDR1 SQVTM and CDR2 ANQGSEA. DNA for the CDR3: TGCAGCGTTGAAGGGGACGTGTATCGGGAGACCCAGTACTTC. Translation gives CSVEGDVYRETQYF.